This T cell receptor (beta chain) stems from a study of blood T cell repertoires in COVID-19. Study as a whole: The analysed material was cDNA or gDNA that came from T cells, B-cell-depleted T cells, or PBMCs.

The CDR3 covers 14 residues. Per germline, CDR1 WNHNN and CDR2 SYGVQD (reference sequence). The V end was cut by 3 bases, the J end by 2 bases, with 5 bases between. Measured with immunoSEQ multiplex PCR; TCRdb has only the in-frame clones, and not every one. Here the sample spans more than 140,000 clones, about 85% being singletons. This clone was observed a handful of times. The source material was peripheral blood. The V call is TRBV10-1, the J call TRBJ2-6; no reliable D call. The receptor's source is a human donor in a cohort sampled during active COVID-19. The CDR3 spells CASSDPAGANVLTF. The CDR3 coding sequence is TGCGCCAGCAGTGACCCCGCTGGGGCCAACGTCCTGACTTTC.